A selection of T cell receptor beta chains follows, all from one sample in a study of cytomegalovirus exposure and HLA in healthy donors. Profiling relied on immunoSEQ multiplex PCR, and the TCRdb table lists in-frame clones only, not all of them. The table records 140,000 to 150,000 clones, 65% to 85% of them present only once. Sequencing was done on a sample of PBMCs. These receptors were taken from a male donor in good health and CMV-seronegative. Each CDR3 is given with its conserved first and last residue. A D gene is named only where the DNA matches it firmly. Rows may omit the clone size; those that give it use once, few, many or a size class.

v_call: TRBV9; j_call: TRBJ2-1; d_call: .; clone_size: .; cdr3_aa: CASSVGDFLGEQFF; cdr3_nt: TGTGCCAGCAGCGTAGGAGACTTCCTCGGGGAGCAGTTCTTC
v_call: TRBV6-5; j_call: TRBJ1-2; d_call: TRBD1; clone_size: few; cdr3_aa: CASRGQGLANYGYTF; cdr3_nt: TGTGCCAGCCGCGGACAGGGGCTAGCTAACTATGGCTACACCTTC
v_call: TRBV25-1; j_call: TRBJ1-6; d_call: TRBD1; clone_size: .; cdr3_aa: CASSYRGQASPLHF; cdr3_nt: TGTGCCAGCAGTTACAGGGGCCAAGCTTCACCCCTCCACTTT
v_call: TRBV4-3; j_call: TRBJ2-1; d_call: TRBD2; clone_size: .; cdr3_aa: CASSQDAQRELNEQFF; cdr3_nt: TGCGCCAGCAGCCAAGATGCCCAGCGGGAGTTAAATGAGCAGTTCTTC
v_call: TRBV6-6; j_call: TRBJ1-2; d_call: .; clone_size: .; cdr3_aa: CASSYSSAGPRGYTF; cdr3_nt: TGTGCCAGCAGTTACTCTTCTGCTGGGCCCCGTGGCTACACCTTC
v_call: TRBV13; j_call: TRBJ2-1; d_call: TRBD2; clone_size: .; cdr3_aa: CASSSPRLAGNNEQFF; cdr3_nt: TGTGCCAGCAGCTCGCCCCGACTAGCGGGTAACAATGAGCAGTTCTTC
v_call: TRBV6-1; j_call: TRBJ2-1; d_call: .; clone_size: .; cdr3_aa: CASTTGYNEQFF; cdr3_nt: TGTGCCAGCACGACAGGCTACAATGAGCAGTTCTTC
v_call: TRBV11-3; j_call: TRBJ2-1; d_call: TRBD2; clone_size: few; cdr3_aa: CASSLSGGVDEQFF; cdr3_nt: TGTGCCAGCAGCCTTAGCGGGGGGGTGGATGAGCAGTTCTTC
v_call: TRBV4-3; j_call: TRBJ2-3; d_call: TRBD2; clone_size: .; cdr3_aa: CASSQEVGTGGFSDTQYF; cdr3_nt: TGCGCCAGCAGCCAAGAAGTGGGAACGGGAGGGTTTTCGGATACGCAGTATTTT
v_call: TRBV2; j_call: TRBJ1-2; d_call: .; clone_size: .; cdr3_aa: CASRMDIGYTF; cdr3_nt: TGTGCCAGCAGGATGGACATTGGCTACACCTTC
v_call: TRBV7-2; j_call: TRBJ2-5; d_call: TRBD2; clone_size: .; cdr3_aa: CASSLEWGGVETQYF; cdr3_nt: TGTGCCAGCAGCTTAGAATGGGGGGGAGTTGAGACCCAGTACTTC
v_call: TRBV5-1; j_call: TRBJ2-2; d_call: .; clone_size: .; cdr3_aa: CASSPGDTGELFF; cdr3_nt: TGCGCCAGCAGCCCAGGTGACACCGGGGAGCTGTTTTTT
v_call: TRBV19; j_call: TRBJ1-2; d_call: .; clone_size: .; cdr3_aa: CASSIGTFAPYGYTF; cdr3_nt: TGTGCCAGTAGTATTGGCACCTTCGCCCCCTATGGCTACACCTTC
v_call: TRBV27; j_call: TRBJ2-1; d_call: TRBD2; clone_size: .; cdr3_aa: CASSTSGAYNEQFF; cdr3_nt: TGTGCCAGCAGCACTAGCGGGGCCTACAATGAGCAGTTCTTC
v_call: TRBV4-1; j_call: TRBJ2-7; d_call: .; clone_size: .; cdr3_aa: CASSPTGPPYEQYF; cdr3_nt: TGCGCCAGCAGCCCGACAGGTCCGCCATACGAGCAGTACTTC
v_call: TRBV7-9; j_call: TRBJ1-2; d_call: .; clone_size: .; cdr3_aa: CASSDYGEGTYGYTF; cdr3_nt: TGTGCCAGCAGCGACTATGGAGAGGGAACCTATGGCTACACCTTC
v_call: TRBV19; j_call: TRBJ2-1; d_call: TRBD2; clone_size: .; cdr3_aa: CASSIGVLRGADNEQFF; cdr3_nt: TGTGCCAGTAGTATAGGTGTTCTGCGGGGGGCCGACAATGAGCAGTTCTTC
v_call: TRBV19; j_call: TRBJ2-3; d_call: .; clone_size: .; cdr3_aa: CASSIVGADTQYF; cdr3_nt: TGTGCCAGTAGTATAGTGGGAGCAGATACGCAGTATTTT
v_call: TRBV19; j_call: TRBJ2-7; d_call: .; clone_size: .; cdr3_aa: CASSGTPGGSYEQYF; cdr3_nt: TGTGCCAGTAGTGGGACCCCCGGGGGCTCCTACGAGCAGTACTTC
v_call: TRBV27; j_call: TRBJ2-7; d_call: TRBD1; clone_size: .; cdr3_aa: CASSSTLGTGSYEQYF; cdr3_nt: TGTGCCAGCAGTTCTACATTGGGGACAGGGTCCTACGAGCAGTACTTC
v_call: TRBV7-9; j_call: TRBJ1-2; d_call: TRBD1; clone_size: .; cdr3_aa: CASNMWTGDGYTF; cdr3_nt: TGTGCCAGCAACATGTGGACAGGGGATGGCTACACCTTC
v_call: TRBV5-1; j_call: TRBJ2-5; d_call: .; clone_size: .; cdr3_aa: CASKRSGVEETQYF; cdr3_nt: TGCGCCAGCAAACGATCAGGGGTGGAAGAGACCCAGTACTTC